What follows are 30 T cell receptor beta chains derived from one specimen sequenced in a study of identical twins. TCRdb reprocessed the 5' RACE reads with MiXCR, giving one entry per CDR3 protein. The sample has some 900,000 distinct CDR3 sequences, roughly an eighth seen once. This sample also belongs to another study, concerning yellow fever vaccine responses in identical twins.

Source material: PBMCs. Receptor source: a woman between 18 and 29 years old in good health.

This rearrangement joins TRBV10-3 to TRBJ2-1; 11 nucleotides line up with TRBD2. The CDR3 is made up of 14 amino acids. The germline gives CDR1 ENHRY, CDR2 SYGVKD. The J segment lost 2 bases and the V segment lost 10 bases, leaving 4 bases of the junction unmatched. DNA for the CDR3: TGTGCCAGCCAGACTAGCGGGACCTACAATGAGCAGTTCTTC. This encodes CASQTSGTYNEQFF.

This clonotype showed up just a few times. The V call is TRBV10-3, the J call TRBJ2-7; TRBD2 aligns across 7 bases. The CDR3 sequence is 14 residues long. V gave up 5 bases and J gave up 3 bases; unmatched junction bases: 7. CDR1 is ENHRY, CDR2 SYGVKD, per germline. The CDR3 nucleotides read TGTGCCATCAGTCAGCGGGGAGAAGGCTACGAGCAGTACTTC. It codes for CAISQRGEGYEQYF.

The chain employs TRBV5-1 and TRBJ2-2; the match to TRBD1 covers 10 bases. From germline, CDR1 is SGHRS and CDR2 YFSETQ. The junction had 8 bases not matched to a gene; V was cut back by 3 bases and J by 9 bases. The CDR3 runs 15 residues. Here the CDR3 reads CASSSGTGDHRELFF. In DNA, the CDR3 is TGCGCCAGCAGCTCCGGGACAGGGGATCACAGGGAGCTGTTTTTT.

The chain is built from TRBV12-3 or TRBV12-4 and TRBJ2-6; 8 nucleotides align to TRBD2. The junction had 5 bases not matched to a gene; V was cut back by 3 bases and J by 4 bases. CDR3 length equals 16 residues. CDR3 bases: TGTGCCAGCAGTTTCGGGGGGGCGAGAGGGGCCAACGTCCTGACTTTC. Protein: CASSFGGARGANVLTF.

This clonotype was observed a handful of times. The V call is TRBV10-3, the J call TRBJ1-5; D remains ambiguous. From germline, CDR1 is ENHRY and CDR2 SYGVKD. The CDR3 has 13 residues. Deletions cut 0 bases from V and 6 bases from J, with 6 bases between. CDR3 protein: CAISESKGQPQHF. DNA of the CDR3: TGTGCCATCAGTGAGTCGAAGGGTCAGCCCCAGCATTTT.

The chain carries TRBV7-9 and TRBJ2-7; 9 positions agree with TRBD1. V lost 6 bases and J lost 4; bases outside the gene matches: 4. Germline lookup yields CDR1 SEHNR and CDR2 FQNEAQ (reference sequence). The CDR3 length is 13 residues. CDR3 loop: CASSGDREYEQYV. CDR3 nucleotide sequence: TGTGCCAGCAGTGGGGACAGGGAATACGAGCAGTACGTC.

This clonotype turned up a few times. This chain connects TRBV5-6 to TRBJ1-1, with TRBD1 as a possible D gene (5 bases). Germline-derived CDR1 and CDR2 are SGHDT and YYEEEE. Trimming pared 1 base from V and 5 bases from J, leaving 15 bases between. This CDR3 has 15 amino acids. The CDR3 region is CASSLFRAYDTEAFF. The CDR3 nucleotides are TGTGCCAGCAGCTTGTTCAGGGCCTATGATACTGAAGCTTTCTTT.

The genes are TRBV27 and TRBJ2-7, with TRBD1 matching over 9 bases. Germline V gene sequence: CDR1 MNHEY, CDR2 SMNVEV (reference sequence). Losses at the gene ends were 5 bases for V and 6 bases for J; bases not matched to a gene: 11. The CDR3 is made up of 15 amino acids. CDR3 sequence (DNA): TGTGCCAGCAGTCTCTCCCGGGACAGGGTACGCGAGCAGTACTTC. Residues: CASSLSRDRVREQYF.

In its sample, this clonotype was seen a few times. A read error may be the cause here, since a much bigger clone is one base away. This sequence joins TRBV12-3 or TRBV12-4 and TRBJ1-5, with D possibly matching TRBD1 (5 bases). The CDR3 extends over 13 amino acids. V lost 3 bases, J lost 3 bases, and 6 bases lay in between. CDR3 region: CASSLTDNQPQHF. The CDR3 DNA is TGTGCCAGCAGTTTGACAGACAATCAGCCCCAGCATTTT.

The V gene is TRBV15, the J gene TRBJ2-3, with no clear D. The ends were cut back, 0 bases at V and 3 bases at J, with 10 bases in the middle. CDR1 is LNHNV and CDR2 is YYDKDF in the germline V gene (reference sequence). The CDR3 covers 15 residues. The CDR3 loop is CATSREELSTDTQYF. In DNA form, the CDR3 reads TGTGCCACCAGCAGAGAGGAGCTCTCGACAGATACGCAGTATTTT.

This clonotype was seen repeatedly, ten times or more. The chain employs TRBV6-5 and TRBJ1-2; TRBD1 aligns across 7 bases. The trim removed 1 base at V and 0 bases at J, leaving 5 bases unmatched. This CDR3 has 16 amino acids. CDR1 and CDR2 (germline): MNHEY, SVGAGI. CDR3 sequence: CASSYYTGTANYGYTF. The CDR3 nucleotides are TGTGCCAGCAGTTACTACACGGGGACAGCTAACTATGGCTACACCTTC.

The table lists this clonotype with a few counts. The rearrangement links TRBV10-2 to TRBJ2-3; 10 nucleotides match TRBD2. The CDR3 runs 15 residues. From germline, CDR1 is WSHSY and CDR2 SAAADI. V shed 7 bases, J shed 2 bases, and the junction held 6 bases outside the gene matches. CDR3 in amino acids: CASTAAGGPTDTQYF. CDR3 nucleotides: TGCGCCAGCACCGCAGCGGGGGGGCCCACAGATACGCAGTATTTT.

The rearrangement uses TRBV5-1 and TRBJ2-7; 10 bases are a match to TRBD1. V lost 6 bases and J lost 5; bases outside the gene matches: 8. The CDR3 sequence is 14 residues long. Germline lookup yields CDR1 SGHRS and CDR2 YFSETQ. CDR3 DNA sequence: TGCGCCAGCAACGTCCGGGACAGGGGTGACGAGCAGTACTTC. Protein sequence: CASNVRDRGDEQYF.

This clonotype was observed a few times. This chain joins TRBV4-2 and TRBJ2-1; 10 bases fit TRBD1. Trimming removed 3 bases from V and 9 bases from J; junction bases left unmatched: 8. The germline gives CDR1 LGHNA, CDR2 YNFKEQ. This CDR3 spans 15 amino acids. This CDR3 is CASSQSPGQGTEQFF. The DNA of the CDR3 is TGTGCCAGCAGCCAGTCACCGGGACAGGGGACTGAGCAGTTCTTC.

The V gene is TRBV7-9, the J gene TRBJ1-1, with 7 positions matching TRBD1. This CDR3 region has 12 residues. Unmatched junction bases numbered 8, after V lost 11 bases and J lost 5 bases. The V gene's germline CDR1 is SEHNR and CDR2 FQNEAQ (reference sequence). Here the CDR3 reads CAGKGGETEAFF. CDR3 DNA: TGTGCCGGCAAAGGGGGCGAGACTGAAGCTTTCTTT.

This clonotype was counted many times. The chain joins TRBV3-1 to TRBJ2-2; D might be TRBD2 (5 bases). The V end lost 6 bases, the J end lost 4 bases, and 15 bases lay between the germline ends. Looked up from germline, CDR1 is LGHDT and CDR2 is YNNKEL (reference sequence). The CDR3 totals 15 residues. In DNA, the CDR3 is TGTGCCAGCAGAACATCCGGGGAGATCACCGGGGAGCTGTTTTTT. Translation: CASRTSGEITGELFF. Full variable domain (missing parts from reference TRBV3-1 and TRBJ2-2): DTAVSQTPKYLVTQMGNDKSIKCEQNLGHDTMYWYKQDSKKFLKIMFSYNNKELIINETVPNRFSPKSPDKAHLNLHINSLELGDSAVYFCASRTSGEITGELFFGEGSRLTVL.

The chain joins TRBV6-5 to TRBJ1-6, with D possibly being TRBD1 (5 bases). Germline loops: CDR1 MNHEY, CDR2 SVGAGI. The V end lost 2 bases, the J end lost 5 bases, and 13 bases lay between the germline ends. This CDR3 spans 16 amino acids. The DNA of the CDR3 is TGTGCCAGCAGTTACGATGACGCAGGGCATAATTCACCCCTCCACTTT. This codes for CASSYDDAGHNSPLHF.

In this sample, this clonotype turned up a few times. The V call is TRBV14, the J call TRBJ2-5, with 8 nucleotides matching TRBD1. Germline V lookup: CDR1 SGHDN, CDR2 FVKESK. J lost 4 bases, V lost 6 bases, and 7 bases had no gene match. This CDR3 has 14 residues. The CDR3 bases are TGTGCCAGCAGTGACGGACAGGGCCTAGAGACCCAGTACTTC. Residues: CASSDGQGLETQYF.

A few counts support this clonotype. This sequence joins TRBV12-5 and TRBJ2-3; D may be TRBD1 (6 bases). V lost 1 base, J lost 4 bases, and 9 bases lay in between. The germline CDR1 and CDR2 sequences are LGHNT and FRNRAP. The CDR3 is 14 amino acids. The CDR3 protein is CASGLGGRPDTQYF. The CDR3 DNA reads TGTGCTAGTGGTTTGGGGGGGCGACCAGATACGCAGTATTTT.

This clonotype was observed many times. V usage is TRBV5-1 and J usage is TRBJ2-7; 8 positions match TRBD1. The CDR3 has 14 residues. Trimming cost V 4 bases and J 0 bases; bases outside gene matches: 3. The V gene's germline CDR1 is SGHRS and CDR2 YFSETQ. The CDR3 here is CASSPGQVSYEQYF. In DNA form, the CDR3 reads TGCGCCAGCAGCCCGGGACAGGTCTCCTACGAGCAGTACTTC.

The chain is built from TRBV28 and TRBJ2-1, with 10 bases lining up with TRBD2. The CDR3 length is 15 residues. CDR1 and CDR2 (germline): MDHEN, SYDVKM. The ends lost 6 bases at V and 6 bases at J; junction bases unmatched: 8. CDR3 nucleotides: TGTGCCAGCAGCCGTCTAGCGGGAGAAATCAATGAGCAGTTCTTC. Its protein is CASSRLAGEINEQFF.

This clonotype appeared many times. The V gene is TRBV3-1, the J gene TRBJ2-2; 9 nucleotides match TRBD1. This CDR3 has 14 residues. The V segment lost 6 bases and the J segment 5 bases; nucleotides outside the gene matches: 4. Germline V gene lookup returns CDR1 LGHDT and CDR2 YNNKEL (reference sequence). The CDR3 protein is CASRGDRVTGELFF. CDR3 DNA sequence: TGTGCCAGCAGGGGGGACAGGGTAACCGGGGAGCTGTTTTTT.

This clonotype has just a few counts. V is TRBV12-3 or TRBV12-4 and J is TRBJ2-1, with D maybe TRBD1 (6 bases). The CDR3 runs to 14 residues. V gave up 7 bases and J gave up 1 base, with 11 bases separating them. As DNA, the CDR3 is TGTGCCAGCACCCTTACAGGGTCCTACAATGAGCAGTTCTTC. This encodes CASTLTGSYNEQFF.

The CDR3 region is CASSPRQSRYEQYF. The CDR3 coding sequence is TGTGCCAGCAGTCCCCGACAGTCCCGATACGAGCAGTACTTC. The V and J genes are TRBV12-3 or TRBV12-4 and TRBJ2-7; possibly TRBD1 for D (5 bases). The V end lost 5 bases, the J end lost 4 bases, and 15 bases lay between the germline ends. The CDR3 runs 14 residues.

The J gene is TRBJ1-2, the V gene TRBV29-1, with D possibly matching TRBD1 (5 bases). This CDR3 is built from 14 residues. The ends were cut back, 2 bases at V and 4 bases at J, with 14 bases in the middle. CDR1 SQVTM and CDR2 ANQGSEA come from the germline V gene. CDR3 amino acids: CSVEFEGRGYGYTF. CDR3 coding DNA: TGCAGCGTTGAATTCGAGGGACGGGGCTATGGCTACACCTTC. Looking up the rest from reference TRBV29-1 and TRBJ1-2 gives the full variable domain: SAVISQKPSRDICQRGTSLTIQCQVDSQVTMMFWYRQQPGQSLTLIATANQGSEATYESGFVIDKFPISRPNLTFSTLTVSNMSPEDSSIYLCSVEFEGRGYGYTFGSGTRLTVV.

The chain couples TRBV12-3 or TRBV12-4 to TRBJ1-2; 7 bases line up with TRBD1. The CDR3 extends over 15 amino acids. V gave up 1 base and J gave up 4 bases; unmatched junction bases: 6. The CDR3 bases are TGTGCCAGCAGTTTAGGGGGGACAGACCTCTATGGCTACACCTTC. Amino acids: CASSLGGTDLYGYTF.

This clonotype was observed at least ten times. J is TRBJ1-5 and V is TRBV4-1; no reliable D call. The CDR3 sequence is 13 residues long. Trimming pared 5 bases from V and 0 bases from J, leaving 5 bases between. CDR1 and CDR2 (germline): MGHRA, YSYEKL. The CDR3 protein is CASSSLSNQPQHF. The DNA for the CDR3 is TGCGCCAGCAGCAGCCTTAGCAATCAGCCCCAGCATTTT.

This clonotype was detected a few times. The rearrangement links TRBV5-4 to TRBJ2-5; 9 positions agree with TRBD2. The V segment lost 3 bases and the J segment 1 base; nucleotides outside the gene matches: 7. This CDR3 is 16 amino acids long. CDR1 is SGHNT and CDR2 is YYREEE in the germline V gene (reference sequence). CDR3 nucleotide sequence: TGTGCCAGCAGCTCGATAGCGGGGGCCCCCCAAGAGACCCAGTACTTC. Translation: CASSSIAGAPQETQYF.

The rearrangement joins TRBV10-3 to TRBJ2-3; D not resolved. V shed 6 bases and J shed 2 bases, with 18 bases lying between them. The CDR3 is 16 residues long. In germline, CDR1 is ENHRY, CDR2 SYGVKD. CDR3 region: CAISLGEGPNTDTQYF. CDR3 coding DNA: TGTGCCATCAGCCTCGGCGAAGGACCCAACACAGATACGCAGTATTTT.

V gene TRBV5-5 combines with J gene TRBJ2-5; a weak D match, TRBD1 (6 bases). Trimming took off 3 bases at V and 1 base at J, with 13 bases between the two ends. The CDR3 contains 15 residues. In germline, CDR1 is SGHKS, CDR2 YYEKEE (reference sequence). The CDR3 loop reads CASSWGTLIQETQYF. The CDR3 DNA is TGTGCCAGCAGCTGGGGGACACTCATCCAAGAGACCCAGTACTTC.